This T cell receptor (beta chain) was sequenced for a study of molecular identifiers for immune sequencing clone quantification. Germline V lookup: CDR1 MDHEN, CDR2 SYDVKM. This CDR3 comprises 16 residues. The study, taken as a whole, reports: Highly expanded clone sizes could be underestimated through barcode sharing by identical TCR molecules.

From the PCR reads, TCRdb called clonotypes with MiXCR, one entry per CDR3 protein. This table holds about 36,000 distinct CDR3 sequences, approximately 18% found once. Concerning this clonotype: Its target is unknown. The junction does not match germline at one end; this may be a read error.

This sequence originates from a human donor in good health. Some libraries in this study had Jurkat cell RNA spiked in. Material: naive CD8+ T cells from blood, with Jurkat cell RNA spiked in. The subset denotes: FACS-sorted CD8+CD4-CCR7+CD45RA+ naive T cells. The rearrangement joins TRBV28 to TRBJ1-3; TRBD1 is a possible D gene (6 bases). The CDR3 DNA sequence: TGTGCCAGCGGTTTTCGGTATCGGACAGCTGGAAACACCATATATTTT. It encodes CASGFRYRTAGNTIYF.